This record looks at one TCR beta chain sequence and its context. It has no known antigen specificity. Base-call qualities are not available, and no considerably larger clone is one nucleotide away. CDR1 and CDR2, per the germline V gene, are SGHRS and YFSETQ. Trimming leaves V shorter by 3 bases and J shorter by 2 bases, with the junction holding 2 bases beyond the gene matches. The CDR3 has 14 amino acids, counting the end cysteine and phenylalanine. Just CDR3 DNA is preserved here, 42 bases in frame from base 1. This sample stems from a study of PD-1 blockade in classical Hodgkin lymphoma (dated by TCRdb to 2019 to 2021). Describing the broader study: Nivolumab dosing was 3 mg/kg intravenously every 2 weeks, continuing until either disease progression or unacceptable toxicity. To define a peripheral blood immune signature of response to PD-1 blockade in classical Hodgkin lymphoma, the study combined TCR beta sequencing with CyTOF. Points the paper makes about the study in general: By C4D1, a significant rise was seen in CD4+ TCR diversity but not in CD8+ TCR diversity (p=0.0027 vs p=0.16), and the rise was most apparent among complete responders (p=0.02). Trial patients with a complete response had baseline diversity similar to that of newly diagnosed patients, while partial responders and progressors had significantly lower diversity. The study covered only a single clinical trial cohort, and the causes of the repertoire differences, possibly disease activity or prior therapy, were still not defined. Lower diversity was seen in patients whose nivolumab began less than 1 year after ASCT, and these patients were left out of later analyses so that immune reconstitution would not confound the results. Newly diagnosed patients were reported to have lower baseline TCR diversity than healthy donors, and relapsed/refractory patients were reported to have lower baseline TCR diversity still.

Reading the label with the study, this specimen's time point is: cycle 2 day 1 (C2D1) of nivolumab. Every trial patient had relapsed after autologous stem cell transplantation, and cohorts A, B and C differed in prior brentuximab vedotin exposure. The trial cohort included fewer than 60 patients with relapsed/refractory classical Hodgkin lymphoma, and each patient had a best overall response of complete response, partial response or progressive disease. In the multi-cohort phase II CheckMate 205 trial, trial patients received single-agent nivolumab. An independent review committee assessed best overall response using the 2007 International Working Group response criteria. Trial PBMCs were obtained immediately prior to nivolumab initiation (C1D1) and on therapy at cycle 2 day 1 and cycle 4 day 1. Peripheral blood was collected in 8 mL Vacutainer Cell Preparation Tubes, from which PBMCs were isolated by centrifugation and then cryopreserved.

Genomic DNA was extracted with the Qiagen DNeasy kit from unsorted PBMCs and from negatively selected CD4+ and CD8+ fractions. Using primers that anneal to V and J segments, immunoSEQ multiplex PCR amplified the TCR beta CDR3 regions. A synthetic immune receptor repertoire was used to minimize amplification bias, and any remaining bias was removed computationally after sequencing. The study's processing was this. Custom Python scripts were used to quantify repertoire diversity as the Shannon entropy index. Unsorted, CD4+ and CD8+ repertoires were analyzed separately, except in combined analyses where CD4+ and CD8+ sequences were merged in silico. Clonal expansion was defined as at least a 2-fold frequency increase after treatment relative to C1D1, with a pseudocount of 0.5 for undetected baseline clones. Clones with 0 or 1 copy at C1D1 were classified as singleton clones, and clones with 2 or more copies were classified as non-singleton clones. Clones expanded in unsorted samples were assigned a CD4+, CD8+ or unknown annotation through matching of protein sequences in sorted samples from the same patient. Wilcoxon tests on paired samples were used to test changes in diversity from C1D1 to C4D1. TCRdb provides this immuneACCESS table in a form limited to in-frame rearrangements. Some clones are lacking; in checked studies, under half of them reflect an unresolved V gene, and why the rest are absent is not known. V and J calls plus clone size are reproduced from that table; the DNA served to infer D and trimming. Recorded for this sample are 35,000 to 45,000 clones; roughly 88% of them occurred a single time. Clones ranked in the top ten supply 7.7% of the sample.

The sequences come from peripheral blood mononuclear cells (PBMCs), collected before the second cycle of nivolumab. The chain was built from TRBV5-1 and TRBJ1-2, and 9 junctional nucleotides match TRBD1. The sequence derives from a human donor with classical Hodgkin lymphoma. The DNA sequence follows: TGCGCCAGCAGCTCGGGGACAGGGAACTATGGCTACACCTTC. This yields the protein CASSSGTGNYGYTF.